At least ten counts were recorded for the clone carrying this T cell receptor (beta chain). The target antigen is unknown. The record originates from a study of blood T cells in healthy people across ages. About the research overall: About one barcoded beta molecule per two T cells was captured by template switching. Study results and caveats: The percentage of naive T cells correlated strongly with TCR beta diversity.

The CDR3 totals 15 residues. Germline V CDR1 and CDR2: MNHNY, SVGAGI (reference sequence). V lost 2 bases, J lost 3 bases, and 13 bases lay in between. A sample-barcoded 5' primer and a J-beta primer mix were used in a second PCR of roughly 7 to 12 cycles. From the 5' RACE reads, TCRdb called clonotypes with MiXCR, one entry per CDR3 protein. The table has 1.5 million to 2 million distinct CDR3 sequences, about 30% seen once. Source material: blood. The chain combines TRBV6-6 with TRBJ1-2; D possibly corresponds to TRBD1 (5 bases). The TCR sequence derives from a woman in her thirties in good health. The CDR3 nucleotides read TGTGCCAGCAGTTACATCACAGGTGGTGACTATGGCTACACCTTC. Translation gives CASSYITGGDYGYTF.